This T cell receptor (beta chain) is from a study of blood T cell repertoires in COVID-19. Looking at the study overall: COVID-19 samples collected from the United States, Italy and Spain covered acute and convalescent phases. The cDNA or gDNA used as material had been derived from T cells, B-cell-depleted T cells, or PBMCs.

Methods used by the authors: From reference gene primer amplification, estimates of nucleated cell counts were derived. The table came from immunoSEQ multiplex PCR; TCRdb's copy has only in-frame clones and leaves some out. V and J calls and clone size are copied from that table; D and trimming were computed from the DNA. The sample contains some 220,000 clones, roughly four fifths of which appear only once. The CDR3 is 14 residues long. With V trimmed by 5 bases and J by 5 bases, 4 bases remained unmatched. Germline loops: CDR1 KGHSH, CDR2 LQKENI. The chain is built from TRBV18 and TRBJ2-7; 12 bases match TRBD2. The receptor was isolated from a woman under 40 who had recovered from COVID-19. Sequencing used peripheral blood. The CDR3 region has the DNA TGTGCCAGCTCAAGACTAGCGGGAGAGGACGAGCAGTACTTC. Translating it yields CASSRLAGEDEQYF.